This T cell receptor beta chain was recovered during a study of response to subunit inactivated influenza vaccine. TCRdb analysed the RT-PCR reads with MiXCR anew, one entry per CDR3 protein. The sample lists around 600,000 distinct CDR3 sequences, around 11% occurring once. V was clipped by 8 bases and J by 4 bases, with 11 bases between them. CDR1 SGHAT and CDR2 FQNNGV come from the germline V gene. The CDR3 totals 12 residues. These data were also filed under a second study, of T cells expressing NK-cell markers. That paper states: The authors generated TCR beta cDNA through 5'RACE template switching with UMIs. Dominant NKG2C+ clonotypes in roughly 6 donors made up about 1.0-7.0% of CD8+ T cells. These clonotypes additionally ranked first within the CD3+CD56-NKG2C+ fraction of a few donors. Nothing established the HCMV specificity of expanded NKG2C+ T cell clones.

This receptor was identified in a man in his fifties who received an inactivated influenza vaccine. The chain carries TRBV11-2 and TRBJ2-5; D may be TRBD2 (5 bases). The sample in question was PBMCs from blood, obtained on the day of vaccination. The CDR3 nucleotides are TGTGCCAGCGGCACTAGTGCAGAGACCCAGTACTTC. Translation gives CASGTSAETQYF.